The clone carrying this T cell receptor beta chain showed up just a few times. The primer mix had 60 Vbeta and 13 Jbeta primers. TCRdb keeps only in-frame clones here, not all; method: immunoSEQ multiplex PCR. The sample yields approximately 140,000 clones, about three quarters seen once. The data are from a study of cytomegalovirus exposure and HLA in healthy donors. V shed 5 bases, J shed 1 base, and the junction held 6 bases outside the gene matches. The CDR3 is 15 amino acids. Germline lookup yields CDR1 SEHNR and CDR2 FQNEAQ (reference sequence). The sequence came from a middle-aged man in good health and CMV-seropositive. The sample was PBMCs. This chain uses TRBV7-9 with TRBJ1-1; TRBD1 matches at 8 bases. This CDR3 reads CASSPPGQENTEAFF. In DNA form, the CDR3 reads TGTGCCAGCAGCCCCCCGGGACAGGAGAACACTGAAGCTTTCTTT.